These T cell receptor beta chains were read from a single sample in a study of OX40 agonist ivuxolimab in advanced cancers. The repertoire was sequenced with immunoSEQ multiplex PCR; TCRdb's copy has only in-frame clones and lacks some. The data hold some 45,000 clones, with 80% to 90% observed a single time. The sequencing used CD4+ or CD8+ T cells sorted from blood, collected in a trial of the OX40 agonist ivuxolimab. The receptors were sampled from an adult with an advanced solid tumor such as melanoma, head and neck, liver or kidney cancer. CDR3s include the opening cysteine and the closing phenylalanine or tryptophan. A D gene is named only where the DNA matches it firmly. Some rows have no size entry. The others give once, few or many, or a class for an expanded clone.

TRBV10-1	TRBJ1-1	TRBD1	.	TGCGCCAGCAGTACAGGGGGCTGGACTGAAGCTTTCTTT	CASSTGGWTEAFF
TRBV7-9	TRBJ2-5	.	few	TGTGCCAGCAGCACCCCTTGGGGGGATCAAGAGACCCAGTACTTC	CASSTPWGDQETQYF
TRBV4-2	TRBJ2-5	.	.	TGTGCCAGCAGCCAAGGAATTAGGTTGGTGCAGTACTTC	CASSQGIRLVQYF
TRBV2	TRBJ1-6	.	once	TGTGCCAGCAGTGAAAGGCTAGGTTCCTTGTGGTCACCCCTCCACTTT	CASSERLGSLWSPLHF
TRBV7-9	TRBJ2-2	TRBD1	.	TGTGCCAGCAGCCTTAGGACAGGGAACACCGGGGAGCTGTTTTTT	CASSLRTGNTGELFF
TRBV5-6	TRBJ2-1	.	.	TGTGCCAGCAGCTCGCAGGGGCCCAAGGATGAGCAGTTCTTC	CASSSQGPKDEQFF
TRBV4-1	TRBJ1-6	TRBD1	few	TGCGCCAGCAGCCCACAGGGGGCCCCCCTCCACTTT	CASSPQGAPLHF
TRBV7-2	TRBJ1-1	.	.	TGTGCCAGCAGCCCCGGAGGGGAAGCTTTCTTT	CASSPGGEAFF
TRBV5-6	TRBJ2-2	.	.	TGTGCCAGCAGTTATGGCCGGGGGGAGCTGTTTTTT	CASSYGRGELFF
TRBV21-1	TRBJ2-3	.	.	TGTGCCAGCCCCGGGGACTCGGATACGCAGTATTTT	CASPGDSDTQYF
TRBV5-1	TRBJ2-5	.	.	TGCGCCAGCAGCTCGCCCGAAGAGACCCAGTACTTC	CASSSPEETQYF
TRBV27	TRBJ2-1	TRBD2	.	TGTGCCAGCAGTGTTTTCCCCGCAGCGGGAGAGGGTGGGCAGTTCTTC	CASSVFPAAGEGGQFF
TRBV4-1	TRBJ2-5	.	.	TGCGCCAGCAGCCAATCGCGGGGTGTTAGAGAGACCCAGTACTTC	CASSQSRGVRETQYF
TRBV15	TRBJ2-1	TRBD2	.	TGTGCCACCAGCAGAGCAGCGGGAGGGATTCATGAGCAGTTCTTC	CATSRAAGGIHEQFF
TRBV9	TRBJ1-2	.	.	TGTGCCAGCAGCGTAGTTGTCGGACATCAAAACCCTAACTATGGCTACACCTTC	CASSVVVGHQNPNYGYTF
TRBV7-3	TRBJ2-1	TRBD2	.	TGTGCCAGCAGCTCGACTAGCGATTTTGTCTCCTACAATGAGCAGTTCTTC	CASSSTSDFVSYNEQFF
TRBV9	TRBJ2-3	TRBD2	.	TGTGCCAGCAGCGCTTCGGGGGGGGGCACAGATACGCAGTATTTT	CASSASGGGTDTQYF
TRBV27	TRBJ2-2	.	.	TGTGCCAGCAGTTTAGGGGGGCGGGAGCTGTTTTTT	CASSLGGRELFF
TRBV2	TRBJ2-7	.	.	TGTGCCAGCAGTCCTCGATGGGGAGAGCAGTACTTC	CASSPRWGEQYF
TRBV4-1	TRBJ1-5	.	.	TGCGCCAGCAGCCAAGGGGGATCACATAGCAATCAGCCCCAGCATTTT	CASSQGGSHSNQPQHF
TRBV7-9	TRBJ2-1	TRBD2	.	TGTGCCAGCAGCTTAACGGGAGGTAGCAATGAGCAGTTCTTC	CASSLTGGSNEQFF
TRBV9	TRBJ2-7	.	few	TGTGCCAGCAGCGTAGATAGCGGTTATCCCTACGAGCAGTACTTC	CASSVDSGYPYEQYF
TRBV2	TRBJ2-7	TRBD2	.	TGTGCCAGCACGGCGGGGGAAAGGGACGAGCAGTACTTC	CASTAGERDEQYF
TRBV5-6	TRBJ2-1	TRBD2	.	TGTGCCAGCAGCCCCGGGCTAGCGGGGGGGTACAATGAGCAGTTCTTC	CASSPGLAGGYNEQFF
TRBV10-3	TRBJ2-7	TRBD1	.	TGTGCCACCCTGGCAGGGGGCTCCTACGAGCAGTACTTC	CATLAGGSYEQYF
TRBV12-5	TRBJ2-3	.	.	TGTGCTAGTGCGGAAGGTAGAGATACGCAGTATTTT	CASAEGRDTQYF
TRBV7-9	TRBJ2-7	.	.	TGTGCCTCCTGTTGGCATGAATACGAGCAGTACTTC	CASCWHEYEQYF
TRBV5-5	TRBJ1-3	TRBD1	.	TGTGCCAGCAGCGCCCTACCGGGACAGGAGATTATAGGAAACACCATATATTTT	CASSALPGQEIIGNTIYF
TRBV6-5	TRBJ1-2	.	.	TGTGCCAGCGCCTCTCACTATGGCTACACCTTC	CASASHYGYTF
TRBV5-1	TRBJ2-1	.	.	TGCGCCAGCAGCCAACCGCTAGGCGATGAGCAGTTCTTC	CASSQPLGDEQFF
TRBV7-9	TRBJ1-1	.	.	TGTGCCAGCAGCTTAGTTGGGGGATCGGGAACTGAAGCTTTCTTT	CASSLVGGSGTEAFF
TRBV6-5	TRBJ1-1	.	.	TGTGCCAGCAGTTACTCTGGCGGGAACACTGAAGCTTTCTTT	CASSYSGGNTEAFF
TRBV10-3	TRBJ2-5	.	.	TGTGCCATCAGTGGGTCCGCCCAACTAGTTGATCGAGGGGAGACCCAGTACTTC	CAISGSAQLVDRGETQYF
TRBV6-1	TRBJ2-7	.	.	TGTGCCAGCAGTGAAGAGGGCCTAGGAACGGGTACCTACGAGCAGTACTTC	CASSEEGLGTGTYEQYF
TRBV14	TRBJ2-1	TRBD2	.	TGTGCCAGCAGCCAACTAGCGGGAGACAATGAGCAGTTCTTC	CASSQLAGDNEQFF
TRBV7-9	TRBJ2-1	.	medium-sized	TGTGCCAGCAGCTTAGAGATGAGTTACCACAATGAGCAGTTCTTC	CASSLEMSYHNEQFF
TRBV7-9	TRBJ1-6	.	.	TGTGCCAGCAGCTTGATTAATTCACCCCTCCACTTT	CASSLINSPLHF
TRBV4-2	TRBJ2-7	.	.	TGTGCCAGCAGCCAAGAGCCCGCTAACGAGCAGTACTTC	CASSQEPANEQYF
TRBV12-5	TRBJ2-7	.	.	TGTGCTAGTGGAACCCCTCCGCCGACAGGTGACATAGGGGAGCAGTACTTC	CASGTPPPTGDIGEQYF
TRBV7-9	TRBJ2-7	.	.	TGTGCCAGCAGCTTAGTTGGTCTGGGACCTGCGAGGGCTTACGAGCAGTACTTC	CASSLVGLGPARAYEQYF
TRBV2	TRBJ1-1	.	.	TGTGCCAGCAGTGAACAACAGTACGGCACTGAAGCTTTCTTT	CASSEQQYGTEAFF
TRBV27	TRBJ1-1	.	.	TGTGCCAGCAGTTCGACAGCGAAGAACACTGAAGCTTTCTTT	CASSSTAKNTEAFF
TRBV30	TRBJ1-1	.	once	TGTGCCTGGAGCAGGGCCACTGAAGCTTTCTTT	CAWSRATEAFF
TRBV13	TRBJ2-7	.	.	TGTGCCAGCAGCGAATACTCCTACGAGCAGTACTTC	CASSEYSYEQYF
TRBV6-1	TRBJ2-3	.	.	TGTGCCAGCGGCCCGCGGAGCCTCACGAATACGCAGTATTTT	CASGPRSLTNTQYF
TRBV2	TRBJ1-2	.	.	TGTGCCAGGATGGTGGGAGCTAACTATGGCTACACCTTC	CARMVGANYGYTF
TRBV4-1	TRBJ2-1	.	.	TGCGCCAGCAGCCAAGGGGGCTATCCCTCCTACAATGAGCAGTTCTTC	CASSQGGYPSYNEQFF
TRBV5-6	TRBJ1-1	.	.	TGTGCCAGCAGCCAAGGGAAACTTCCTTTCTTT	CASSQGKLPFF
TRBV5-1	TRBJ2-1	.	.	TGCGCCAGCAGCTTGGGAGGGAACCATGAGCAGTTCTTC	CASSLGGNHEQFF
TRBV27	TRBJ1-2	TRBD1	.	TGTGCCAGCAGTGCTGTTGGGACAGGGGTTGGCTACACCTTC	CASSAVGTGVGYTF
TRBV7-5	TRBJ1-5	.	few	TGTGCCAGAAGCCCAACCCCCCGGACAGGGCGGGGGCAGCCCCAGCATTTT	CARSPTPRTGRGQPQHF